A selection of T cell receptor beta chains follows, all from one sample in a study of shared clonotypes between healthy human individuals. This table comes from immunoSEQ multiplex PCR, and its TCRdb copy is limited to in-frame clones, with some not included. This table has hundreds of thousands of clones, under 80% appearing once. Sequenced sample: memory CD4+ T cells sorted from blood. These TCRs come from a woman aged 30 to 39 in good health. Both conserved end residues are part of each CDR3. A D gene is named only where the DNA matches it firmly. Size values are once, few and many counts, or a class for expanded clones, and some rows have none.

>NA|TRBJ1-5|TRBV28|NA
CASSFRGQGGQPQHF
TGTGCCAGCAGTTTCCGAGGTCAGGGTGGACAGCCCCAGCATTTT
>NA|TRBJ2-2|TRBV11-3|NA
CASSHLRGTGELFF
TGTGCCAGCAGCCATTTAAGGGGCACCGGGGAGCTGTTTTTT
>NA|TRBJ2-2|TRBV5-1|NA
CASSRYGYTTGELFF
TGCGCCAGCAGCCGATACGGATACACGACCGGGGAGCTGTTTTTT
>NA|TRBJ2-7|TRBV7-2|NA
CASSFGYDEQYF
TGTGCCAGCAGCTTTGGATACGACGAGCAGTACTTC
>NA|TRBJ2-7|TRBV6-1|NA
CASVGGQNYEQYF
TGTGCCAGCGTGGGGGGACAGAACTACGAGCAGTACTTC
>NA|TRBJ2-2|TRBV6-6|NA
CASSHTDTGPGELFF
TGTGCCAGCAGTCACACCGACACAGGGCCCGGGGAGCTGTTTTTT
>NA|TRBJ2-7|TRBV5-1|TRBD2
CASSWGLAGDPEQYF
TGCGCCAGCAGCTGGGGACTAGCGGGAGACCCCGAGCAGTACTTC
>NA|TRBJ1-5|TRBV5-8|NA
CASSLRQPQHF
TGTGCCAGCAGCTTGCGTCAGCCCCAGCATTTT
>NA|TRBJ2-1|TRBV10-3|NA
CANGGDASRPSSYNEQFF
TGTGCCAACGGTGGGGACGCGAGCCGCCCTAGCTCCTACAATGAGCAGTTCTTC
>NA|TRBJ2-1|TRBV28|NA
CASSFYLGIDYNEQFF
TGTGCCAGCAGTTTCTACCTGGGAATTGACTACAATGAGCAGTTCTTC
>NA|TRBJ1-1|TRBV30|NA
CAWSVSVNTEAFF
TGTGCCTGGAGTGTATCGGTGAACACTGAAGCTTTCTTT
>NA|TRBJ2-3|TRBV10-3|NA
CAISDLRGAGSTDTQYF
TGTGCCATCAGTGATCTCCGGGGGGCAGGGAGCACAGATACGCAGTATTTT
>NA|TRBJ2-7|TRBV7-9|TRBD2
CASSYGTSGRYEQYF
TGTGCCAGCAGCTACGGGACTAGCGGGAGGTACGAGCAGTACTTC
>NA|TRBJ2-1|TRBV30|TRBD2
CAWRGTISSGTTYNEQFF
TGTGCCTGGAGGGGAACGATTTCTAGCGGGACGACCTACAATGAGCAGTTCTTC
>NA|TRBJ2-7|TRBV7-9|NA
CASSLEGDEQYF
TGTGCCAGCAGCTTAGAAGGGGACGAGCAGTACTTC
>NA|TRBJ2-3|TRBV19|NA
CASSSGMADTQYF
TGTGCCAGTAGCTCGGGGATGGCAGATACGCAGTATTTT
>NA|TRBJ1-5|TRBV7-7|NA
CASSLAGRPPLCQPQHF
TGTGCCAGCAGCTTGGCGGGTAGACCACCTCTCTGCCAGCCCCAGCATTTT
>NA|TRBJ2-7|TRBV2|NA
CASMVGEQYF
TGTGCCAGCATGGTTGGGGAGCAGTACTTC
>NA|TRBJ2-7|TRBV18|TRBD1
CASSPGQARGEQYF
TGTGCCAGCTCACCGGGACAGGCTCGCGGGGAGCAGTACTTC
>few|TRBJ2-5|TRBV7-3|NA
CASSLNPLTWTANQETQYF
TGTGCCAGCAGCTTAAATCCACTTACATGGACAGCCAACCAAGAGACCCAGTACTTC
>NA|TRBJ1-3|TRBV4-1|TRBD1
CASSLLQGPRSGNTIYF
TGCGCCAGCAGCCTTCTACAGGGGCCCCGCTCTGGAAACACCATATATTTT
>NA|TRBJ2-5|TRBV6-6|TRBD1
CASSRQGATGVPYF
TGTGCCAGCAGTCGACAGGGGGCGACCGGAGTTCCTTACTTC
>NA|TRBJ2-5|TRBV6-6|NA
CASSYSETRAETQYF
TGTGCCAGCAGTTACTCGGAGACAAGGGCAGAGACCCAGTACTTC
>NA|TRBJ1-1|TRBV28|NA
CASSHRPRSTEAFF
TGTGCCAGCAGTCACAGGCCCCGGAGCACTGAAGCTTTCTTT
>NA|TRBJ2-6|TRBV29-1|TRBD1
CSVVDRDGANVLTF
TGCAGCGTTGTTGACAGGGATGGGGCCAACGTCCTGACTTTC
>NA|TRBJ2-2|TRBV19|NA
CASSAGVRDTGELFF
TGTGCCAGTAGTGCAGGGGTACGGGACACCGGGGAGCTGTTTTTT
>few|TRBJ2-3|TRBV5-1|NA
CASSLKGLTDTQYF
TGCGCCAGCAGCTTGAAGGGGCTCACAGATACGCAGTATTTT
>NA|TRBJ1-5|TRBV1|NA
CTSSRGGHGNQPQHF
TGCACCAGCAGCCGGGGGGGCCATGGCAATCAGCCCCAGCATTTT
>NA|TRBJ2-7|TRBV11-2|NA
CASSYPPGSPTGEQYF
TGTGCCAGCAGCTACCCTCCCGGGTCCCCCACCGGCGAGCAGTACTTC
>NA|TRBJ2-7|TRBV5-1|NA
CASRSPEGGGYEQYF
TGCGCCAGCAGGAGCCCGGAGGGGGGCGGCTACGAGCAGTACTTC
>once|TRBJ2-7|TRBV5-4|NA
CASSLNRAYEQYF
TGTGCCAGCAGCTTGAACAGGGCCTACGAGCAGTACTTC
>NA|TRBJ2-7|TRBV21-1|NA
CASSKEGTHGEQYF
TGTGCCAGCAGCAAAGAAGGGACCCACGGGGAGCAGTACTTC
>NA|TRBJ2-3|TRBV7-6|NA
CASSLFGTDTQYF
TGTGCCAGCAGCTTATTCGGAACAGATACGCAGTATTTT
>few|TRBJ2-1|TRBV5-1|TRBD2
CASSLTSAAYNEQFF
TGCGCCAGCAGTCTAACTAGCGCCGCTTACAATGAGCAGTTCTTC
>NA|TRBJ1-4|TRBV11-2|NA
CASSLEGSDGKLFF
TGTGCCAGCAGCTTAGAAGGCTCGGACGGAAAACTGTTTTTT
>NA|TRBJ1-6|TRBV4-1|NA
CASSQERQGGNSPLHF
TGCGCCAGCAGCCAAGAACGCCAGGGCGGTAATTCACCCCTCCACTTT
>few|TRBJ2-1|TRBV10-3|TRBD1
CAISGTGGWNEQFF
TGTGCCATCAGTGGGACAGGGGGATGGAATGAGCAGTTCTTC
>once|TRBJ2-7|TRBV7-2|TRBD2
CASSLPPGTSGRGREQYF
TGTGCCAGCAGCTTACCCCCTGGGACTAGCGGGAGAGGTAGGGAGCAGTACTTC
>NA|TRBJ1-1|TRBV4-2|NA
CASSQSGGMNTEAFF
TGTGCCAGCAGCCAATCCGGGGGCATGAACACTGAAGCTTTCTTT
>NA|TRBJ2-1|TRBV27|NA
CASRYRTGNLYNEQFF
TGTGCCAGCAGATATCGAACAGGGAATCTCTACAATGAGCAGTTCTTC